The clone carrying this T cell receptor beta chain was seen ten or more times. This specimen belongs to a study of blood T cell repertoires in COVID-19. Produced via immunoSEQ multiplex PCR; TCRdb's table is partial and in-frame only. The sample consists of around 68,000 clones, 85% to 90% of them appearing once. Sample: peripheral blood. The clonotype comes from a man aged 50-59 years with active COVID-19.

The CDR3 nucleotides read TGTGCCAGCAGTGACGGCAGGGGGTCCATCACTGAAGCTTTCTTT. Translating gives CASSDGRGSITEAFF. J is TRBJ1-1 and V is TRBV6-1, with TRBD1 matching 7 bases. The CDR3 consists of 15 residues. Germline V gives CDR1 MNHNS, CDR2 SASEGT. Trimming took 3 bases from V and 4 from J; bases not matched to a gene: 8.